This is a list of T cell receptor beta chains from one sample in a study of OX40 agonist ivuxolimab in advanced cancers. Repertoires were generated with immunoSEQ multiplex PCR, while TCRdb's copy carries only in-frame clones and drops some. The sample contains approximately 83,000 clones, around 85% of which appear only once. The sequencing here drew on CD4+ or CD8+ T cells sorted from blood, taken in a trial of the OX40 agonist ivuxolimab. Every receptor here comes from an adult with an advanced solid tumor such as melanoma, head and neck, liver or kidney cancer. Each CDR3 is given with its conserved first and last residue. A D gene is named only where the DNA matches it firmly. Clone size, where shown, is once, few, many, or a class for clones that have expanded.

d_call	clone_size	v_call	j_call	cdr3_nt	cdr3_aa
.	.	TRBV30	TRBJ2-7	TGTGCCTGGAGTGTGCAGGGTCACGAGCAGTACTTC	CAWSVQGHEQYF
.	.	TRBV20-1	TRBJ2-7	TGCAATGCTCGGACATCTTACGAGCAGTACTTC	CNARTSYEQYF
TRBD1	few	TRBV9	TRBJ1-2	TGTGCCAGCAGCGTGGACAGGGGGTACTACACCTTC	CASSVDRGYYTF
.	.	TRBV5-4	TRBJ1-3	TGTGCCAGCAGCTTGAGTGGGGGAGAAGGAAACACCATATATTTT	CASSLSGGEGNTIYF
.	.	TRBV10-3	TRBJ1-3	TGTGCCATCAGCGCGGGGGGAGGTGGAAACACCATATATTTT	CAISAGGGGNTIYF
TRBD1	once	TRBV19	TRBJ1-1	TGTGCCAGTCTCCTGGACAGGGGCACTGAAGCTTTCTTT	CASLLDRGTEAFF
.	once	TRBV11-2	TRBJ1-4	TGTGCCAGCAGCTTAGCGGGGGGGCCAGCTAATGAAAAACTGTTTTTT	CASSLAGGPANEKLFF
.	few	TRBV28	TRBJ2-2	TGTGCCAGCAGTTTAGGGGCAGGGGGGCGGCGGACCGGGGAGCTGTTTTTT	CASSLGAGGRRTGELFF
.	.	TRBV5-1	TRBJ1-2	TGCGCCAGCAGCTTGTCTGACTGGGACTATGGCTACACCTTC	CASSLSDWDYGYTF
.	.	TRBV5-1	TRBJ2-3	TGCGCCAGCAGCTTGCCGGGGGAGGATACGCAGTATTTT	CASSLPGEDTQYF
.	once	TRBV12-5	TRBJ2-7	TGTGCTAGTGGTTTAGACGCGGGCTACGAGCAGTACTTC	CASGLDAGYEQYF
.	.	TRBV7-2	TRBJ1-5	TGTGTCAGGCCTGATCAGCCCCAGCATTTT	CVRPDQPQHF
TRBD2	.	TRBV7-2	TRBJ2-2	TGTGCCAGCAGCCCTGAGCGGGGGCGAACCGGGGAGCTGTTTTTT	CASSPERGRTGELFF